Given below is one T cell receptor beta chain in context. Its specificity is not known. Trimming shortened V by 1 base and J by 1 base, and 6 bases separated the two germline ends. The germline gives CDR1 SGHRS, CDR2 YFSETQ. The CDR3 has 15 residues. TCRdb redid the calling of the RT-PCR reads with MiXCR, one entry per CDR3 protein. The profile shows more than 600,000 distinct CDR3 sequences, around a sixth of them singletons. This specimen comes from a study of response to subunit inactivated influenza vaccine. Points from the study as a whole: There was a suggestion from the authors that each seasonal influenza vaccination recruits few new T cells.

The J gene is TRBJ1-6, the V gene TRBV5-1, with TRBD1 as a possible D gene (5 bases). The sequencing used PBMCs from blood, collected roughly 5 days after vaccination. This clonotype was sampled from a man in his fifties who received an inactivated influenza vaccine. This chain's CDR3 is CASSLKGSYNSPLHF. The CDR3 region has the DNA TGCGCCAGCAGCTTGAAGGGGTCCTATAATTCACCCCTCCACTTT.